Each of the 22 T cell receptor beta chains below was sequenced from the same sample in a study of blood T cells in healthy people across ages (dated by TCRdb to the mid-2010s). Library preparation was by 5' RACE. Reads for this sample came from an Illumina HiSeq 2500. A second PCR of about 6 to 12 cycles was run with a J-beta primer mix and a sample-barcoded 5' primer. The raw public reads went through TCRdb reprocessing: fastp at Q25, MiXCR clone calling, in-frame beta chains kept. Every distinct CDR3 protein forms one entry, paired with its most common genes and DNA. The table for this sample lists 800,000 or so distinct CDR3 sequences; more than 20% of them were counted only once. The ten most abundant clones make up 3.7% of the sample. These records were also assigned to another study, of T cells of mothers and their children.

The sequencing sample was made of blood. These receptors originate from a boy between 5 and 17 years old in good health.

The chain carries TRBV29-1 and TRBJ2-5; either TRBD1 or TRBD2 may supply D (7 bases each). V shed 6 bases and J shed 10 bases, with 27 bases lying between them. This CDR3 has 15 residues. CDR1 and CDR2 (germline): SQVTM, ANQGSEA. The DNA of the CDR3 is TGCAGCGTCCGGAAGGGGGCTGGAGACCCGGGGGGCCAGTACTTC. Protein product: CSVRKGAGDPGGQYF.

V usage is TRBV20-1 and J usage is TRBJ2-1; D may be TRBD1 or TRBD2 (5 bases each). Looked up from germline, CDR1 is DFQATT and CDR2 is SNEGSKA (reference sequence). The CDR3 is 15 amino acids. The ends were cut back, 3 bases at V and 5 bases at J, with 17 bases in the middle. The CDR3 DNA reads TGCAGTGCTAGCCCCATAAGTGGGGACCACAATGAGCAGTTCTTC. Encoded protein: CSASPISGDHNEQFF.

The rearrangement joins TRBV5-1 to TRBJ1-5; D possibly corresponds to TRBD1 (5 bases). Germline V gene data show CDR1 as SGHRS and CDR2 as YFSETQ. V lost 0 bases to trimming and J lost 11 bases, with 18 bases between them. The CDR3 consists of 15 residues. The CDR3 nucleotides are TGCGCCAGCAGCTTGGAGGCAGGGTCCCAATCAGCCCAGCATTTT. Amino acids: CASSLEAGSQSAQHF.

The chain uses TRBV19 and TRBJ2-7; D not certain. V lost 3 bases to trimming and J lost 2 bases, with 14 bases between them. CDR3 length equals 15 residues. Per germline, CDR1 LNHDA and CDR2 SQIVND (reference sequence). This CDR3 is CASSIGSGSTYEQYF. In nucleotides, the CDR3 is TGTGCCAGTAGTATCGGGTCCGGGTCGACCTACGAGCAGTACTTC. The variable domain in full, with the rest retrieved from reference TRBV19 and TRBJ2-7, is DGGITQSPKYLFRKEGQNVTLSCEQNLNHDAMYWYRQDPGQGLRLIYYSQIVNDFQKGDIAEGYSVSREKKESFPLTVTSAQKNPTAFYLCASSIGSGSTYEQYFGPGTRLTVT.

This clonotype showed up just a few times. This rearrangement joins TRBV29-1 to TRBJ1-1, with 7 bases fitting TRBD1. CDR3 length: 13 residues. V lost 8 bases and J lost 3; bases outside the gene matches: 9. Germline V gene sequence: CDR1 SQVTM, CDR2 ANQGSEA. The CDR3 nucleotides are TGCAGCTCGCGGACAGGCTTGGACACTGAAGCTTTCTTT. Translating it yields CSSRTGLDTEAFF.

The chain has TRBV20-1 and TRBJ2-2; D may match TRBD1 or TRBD2 (5 bases each). Germline V gene data show CDR1 as DFQATT and CDR2 as SNEGSKA (reference sequence). V dropped 3 bases and J dropped 4 bases, with 6 bases sitting between them. This CDR3 is 12 amino acids long. In nucleotides, the CDR3 is TGCAGTGCTAGTGGGGGCACCGGGGAGCTGTTTTTT. It specifies CSASGGTGELFF.

This chain uses TRBV29-1 with TRBJ2-3, with 8 bases identical to TRBD1. The CDR3 is 12 residues long. The V gene's germline CDR1 is SQVTM and CDR2 ANQGSEA. The CDR3, as DNA: TGCAGTCTAGACAGGGGAACAGATACGCAGTATTTT. Translated, it gives CSLDRGTDTQYF.

The chain has TRBV29-1 and TRBJ2-3; the D gene is possibly TRBD2 (6 bases). Trimming took off 4 bases at V and 4 bases at J, with 15 bases between the two ends. Germline loops: CDR1 SQVTM, CDR2 ANQGSEA. The CDR3 runs 14 residues. CDR3 sequence: CSVVRLAGSDTQYF. Written as DNA, the CDR3 is TGCAGCGTTGTCCGCCTGGCGGGGTCAGATACGCAGTATTTT.

This chain uses TRBV20-1 with TRBJ2-7; TRBD2 agrees at 8 bases. The CDR3 has 14 residues. The junction had 4 bases not matched to a gene; V was cut back by 2 bases and J by 1 base. From germline, CDR1 is DFQATT and CDR2 SNEGSKA (reference sequence). The chain's CDR3 is CSARRAGGSYEQYF. The CDR3 DNA is TGCAGTGCTAGACGCGCGGGAGGATCCTACGAGCAGTACTTC.

This clonotype appeared many times. V and J are TRBV4-3 and TRBJ2-5, with D perhaps given as TRBD1 or TRBD2 (5 bases each). The CDR3 totals 14 residues. CDR1 is LGHNA and CDR2 is YSLEER in the germline V gene. The V gene lost 0 bases and the J gene lost 4 bases, with 9 bases spanning the gap. The CDR3 coding sequence is TGCGCCAGCAGCCAAGATCGGGGCGGAGAGACCCAGTACTTC. Protein: CASSQDRGGETQYF.

The chain combines TRBV2 with TRBJ2-3; tentatively, D is TRBD1 (6 bases). The CDR3 covers 15 residues. Germline CDR1 SNHLY, CDR2 FYNNEI. Trimming shortened V by 6 bases and J by 0 bases, and 13 bases separated the two germline ends. The CDR3 region is CASRTGIGSTDTQYF. In DNA, the CDR3 is TGTGCCAGCAGAACAGGGATTGGGAGCACAGATACGCAGTATTTT.

The chain has TRBV12-3 or TRBV12-4 and TRBJ1-6; no definite D call. Trimming removed 4 bases from V and 0 bases from J, with 10 bases in between. The CDR3 length is 16 residues. For the CDR3, the DNA is TGTGCCAGCAGTTCCCCCCCCAGCTCCTATAATTCACCCCTCCACTTT. Translated: CASSSPPSSYNSPLHF.

In its sample, this clonotype ranks as medium-sized (0.01 to 0.1%). This CDR3 is CASSLEVGFTEAFF. Here the CDR3 DNA reads TGTGCCAGCAGCTTAGAAGTAGGGTTTACTGAAGCTTTCTTT. V is TRBV7-2 and J is TRBJ1-1, with D uncertain. Trimming stripped 1 base from V and 5 bases from J, with 11 bases between. CDR1 and CDR2 from the germline V gene are SGHTA and FQGNSA. CDR3 size: 14 residues. Full variable domain (outside the CDR3, taken from reference TRBV7-2 and TRBJ1-1): GAGVSQSPSNKVTEKGKDVELRCDPISGHTALYWYRQSLGQGLEFLIYFQGNSAPDKSGLPSDRFSAERTGGSVSTLTIQRTQQEDSAVYLCASSLEVGFTEAFFGQGTRLTVV.

This clonotype was seen only once. The rearrangement joins TRBV27 to TRBJ2-3; D not certain. CDR3 length equals 16 residues. The V gene lost 3 bases and the J gene lost 1 base, with 14 bases spanning the gap. Per germline, CDR1 MNHEY and CDR2 SMNVEV (reference sequence). The CDR3 protein is CASSFFTGVGTDTQYF. The CDR3 nucleotides are TGTGCCAGCAGTTTCTTTACTGGCGTTGGCACAGATACGCAGTATTTT.

The rearrangement links TRBV19 to TRBJ1-1, with unresolved D. Germline values: CDR1 LNHDA, CDR2 SQIVND (reference sequence). V lost 10 bases, J lost 2 bases, and 11 bases lay in between. CDR3 size: 12 residues. The CDR3 DNA reads as TGTGCCACCCAGACGGGAAACACTGAAGCTTTCTTT. This codes for CATQTGNTEAFF.

V usage is TRBV20-1 and J usage is TRBJ1-1, with a possible D match to TRBD1 (5 bases). This CDR3 region has 14 residues. The V and J ends lost 0 bases and 1 base respectively, with 9 bases between them. Germline V gene data show CDR1 as DFQATT and CDR2 as SNEGSKA (reference sequence). The CDR3 DNA reads TGCAGTGCTAGAGACTTCGGGGGGAACACTGAAGCTTTCTTT. This sequence encodes CSARDFGGNTEAFF.

This clonotype was picked up a small number of times. The V gene is TRBV5-5, the J gene TRBJ1-4; 7 bases are shared with TRBD1. This CDR3 is built from 13 residues. CDR1 is SGHKS, CDR2 YYEKEE, per germline (reference sequence). After removal of 3 bases from V and 8 bases from J, the junction contained 4 bases not matched to a gene. The CDR3 is CASSSSGQEKLFF. CDR3 nucleotides: TGTGCCAGCAGCTCCTCGGGACAGGAAAAACTGTTTTTT. Full variable domain (rest looked up from reference TRBV5-5 and TRBJ1-4): DAGVTQSPTHLIKTRGQQVTLRCSPISGHKSVSWYQQVLGQGPQFIFQYYEKEERGRGNFPDRFSARQFPNYSSELNVNALLLGDSALYLCASSSSGQEKLFFGSGTQLSVL.

This clonotype was observed a handful of times. The genes are TRBV12-3 or TRBV12-4 and TRBJ1-2, with D possibly matching TRBD1 (6 bases). V dropped 7 bases and J dropped 5 bases, with 8 bases sitting between them. The CDR3 totals 11 residues. Here the CDR3 reads CASKGEYGYTF. CDR3 DNA sequence: TGTGCCAGCAAGGGGGAGTATGGCTACACCTTC.

Only a few counts were recorded for this clonotype. CDR3 nucleotides: TGTGCCAGCTCACCGGGCCTATCGGAGTACAATGAGCAGTTCTTC. This codes for CASSPGLSEYNEQFF. This chain joins TRBV18 and TRBJ2-1; no firm D call. The germline V and J ends were trimmed by 3 bases and 4 bases, with 13 bases remaining between them. Germline values: CDR1 KGHSH, CDR2 LQKENI. This CDR3 has 15 residues. Full variable domain (missing parts from reference TRBV18 and TRBJ2-1): NAGVMQNPRHLVRRRGQEARLRCSPMKGHSHVYWYRQLPEEGLKFMVYLQKENIIDESGMPKERFSAEFPKEGPSILRIQQVVRGDSAAYFCASSPGLSEYNEQFFGPGTRLTVL.

This chain joins TRBV6-2 or TRBV6-3 and TRBJ1-2; D unresolved. The CDR3 spans 15 residues. Trimming pared 4 bases from V and 3 bases from J, leaving 15 bases between. Germline-derived CDR1 and CDR2 are MNHEY and SVGEGT. CDR3 region: CASSLRTGQHYGYTF. In DNA form, the CDR3 reads TGTGCCAGCAGTTTAAGGACCGGGCAGCACTATGGCTACACCTTC.

The chain has TRBV11-2 and TRBJ2-2, with a tentative D call TRBD2 (6 bases). The germline V gene has CDR1 SGHAT and CDR2 FQNNGV. V lost 1 base and J 4 bases, leaving 10 bases between the germline ends. This CDR3 contains 15 residues. CDR3: CASSLGLVSTGELFF. The CDR3, as DNA: TGTGCCAGCAGCTTAGGACTAGTGTCCACCGGGGAGCTGTTTTTT.

This clonotype came up a few times. CDR3 sequence: CASSSTAGQGVYEQYF. CDR3 nucleotides: TGTGCCAGCAGCTCGACGGCGGGACAGGGAGTCTACGAGCAGTACTTC. The V and J genes are TRBV7-9 and TRBJ2-7, with 9 positions matching TRBD1. Unmatched junction bases numbered 10, after V lost 4 bases and J lost 3 bases. This CDR3 is built from 16 residues. Per germline, CDR1 SEHNR and CDR2 FQNEAQ (reference sequence).